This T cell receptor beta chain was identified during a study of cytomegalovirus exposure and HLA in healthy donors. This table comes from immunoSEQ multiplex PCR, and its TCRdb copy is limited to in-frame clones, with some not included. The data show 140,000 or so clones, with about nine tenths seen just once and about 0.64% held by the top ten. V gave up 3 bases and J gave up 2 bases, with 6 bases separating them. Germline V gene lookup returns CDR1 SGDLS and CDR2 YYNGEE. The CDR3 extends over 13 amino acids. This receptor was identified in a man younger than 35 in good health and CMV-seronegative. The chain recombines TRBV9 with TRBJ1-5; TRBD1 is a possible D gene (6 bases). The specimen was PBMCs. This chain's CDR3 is CASSAGGNQPQHF. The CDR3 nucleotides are TGTGCCAGCAGCGCAGGGGGCAATCAGCCCCAGCATTTT.